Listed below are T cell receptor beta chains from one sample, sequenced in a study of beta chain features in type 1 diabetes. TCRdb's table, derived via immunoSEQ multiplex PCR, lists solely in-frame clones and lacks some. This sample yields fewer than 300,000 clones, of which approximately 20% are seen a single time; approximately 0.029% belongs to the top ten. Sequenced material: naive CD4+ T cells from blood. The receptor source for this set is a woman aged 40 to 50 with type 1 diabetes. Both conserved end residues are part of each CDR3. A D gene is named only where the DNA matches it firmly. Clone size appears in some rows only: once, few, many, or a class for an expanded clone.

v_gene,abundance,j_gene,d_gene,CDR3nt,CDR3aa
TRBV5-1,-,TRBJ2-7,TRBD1,TGCGCCAGCAGCGTGGGACAGGGGGCTTCCTACGAGCAGTACTTC,CASSVGQGASYEQYF
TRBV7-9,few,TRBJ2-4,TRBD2,TGTGCCAGCAGCTTAACTAGCGGGAGGTTGGACATTCAGTACTTC,CASSLTSGRLDIQYF
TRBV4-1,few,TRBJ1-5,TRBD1,TGCGCCAGCAGCGAATGGGGACAGGGGAGGGTAAATCAGCCCCAGCATTTT,CASSEWGQGRVNQPQHF
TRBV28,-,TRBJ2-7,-,TGTGCCAGCAGTTTGAAACAGGGCGGGCAGTACTTC,CASSLKQGGQYF
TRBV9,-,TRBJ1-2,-,TGTGCCAGCAGCAAAGACGGGGGCTACACCTTC,CASSKDGGYTF
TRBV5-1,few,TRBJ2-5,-,TGCGCCAGCAGCACTCGTTGGTCCCAAGAGACCCAGTACTTC,CASSTRWSQETQYF
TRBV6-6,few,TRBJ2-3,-,TGTGCCAGCAGTTACGCGGCAGATACGCAGTATTTT,CASSYAADTQYF
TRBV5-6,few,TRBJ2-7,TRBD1,TGTGCCAGCACCCACATAACAGGGGGCGAGCAGTACTTC,CASTHITGGEQYF
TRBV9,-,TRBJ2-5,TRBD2,TGTGCCAGCACCTTCGGGGAGGGGAGAGGGGAGACCCAGTACTTC,CASTFGEGRGETQYF
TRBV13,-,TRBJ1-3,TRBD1,TGTGCCAGCAGCCCACGACAGGGTGGAGGAAACACCATATATTTT,CASSPRQGGGNTIYF
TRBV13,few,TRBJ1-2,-,TGTGCCAGCAGCCTCGGACTGGAAGGCTACACCTTC,CASSLGLEGYTF
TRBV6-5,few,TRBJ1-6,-,TGTGCCAGCACTGGAGAGGGTTCACCCCTCCACTTT,CASTGEGSPLHF
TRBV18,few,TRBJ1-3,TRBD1,TGTGCCAGCTCACCCGACAGGGTTGGAAACACCATATATTTT,CASSPDRVGNTIYF
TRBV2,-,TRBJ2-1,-,TGTGCCAGCAGCGGGGAGTATGAGCAGTTCTTC,CASSGEYEQFF
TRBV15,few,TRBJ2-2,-,TGTGCCACCAGCAGAGTGCAGGGGTCAATTCCCCCCGGGGAGCTGTTTTTT,CATSRVQGSIPPGELFF
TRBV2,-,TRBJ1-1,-,TGTGCCAGTCATAGTCAAGCGAACACTGAAGCTTTCTTT,CASHSQANTEAFF
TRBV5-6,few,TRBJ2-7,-,TGTGCCAGCAGCTTTCAGGGTTTCTCCTACGAGCAGTACTTC,CASSFQGFSYEQYF
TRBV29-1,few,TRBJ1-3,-,TGCAGCGTTGTGGGGCAGGGCTCTGGAAACACCATATATTTT,CSVVGQGSGNTIYF
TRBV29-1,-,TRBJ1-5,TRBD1,TGCAGCGTTGGGGAGACAGGGGCCGATCAGCCCCAGCATTTT,CSVGETGADQPQHF
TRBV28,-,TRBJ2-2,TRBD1,TGTGCCAGCAACAAACAGGGGACCAACACCGGGGAGCTGTTTTTT,CASNKQGTNTGELFF
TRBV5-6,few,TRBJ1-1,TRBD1,TGTGCCAGCAGCCATGACAGGGATGGTAATGAAGCTTTCTTT,CASSHDRDGNEAFF
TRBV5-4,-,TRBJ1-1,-,TGTGCCAGCAGCTTGGACCAGGGGAACACTGAAGCTTTCTTT,CASSLDQGNTEAFF
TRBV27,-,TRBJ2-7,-,TGTGCCAGCAGTTTATCGGGGCGGAACGAGCAGTACTTC,CASSLSGRNEQYF
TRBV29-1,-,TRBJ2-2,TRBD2,TGCAGCGGGGACTATCCCACCGGGGAGCTGTTTTTT,CSGDYPTGELFF
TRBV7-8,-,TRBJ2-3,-,TGTGCCAGCAGCCCTACCGACCCCAACGACAGGTATTTT,CASSPTDPNDRYF
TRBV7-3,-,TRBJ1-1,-,TGTGCCAGCAGCGAAGATAGTTTTATGGAAGCTTTCTTT,CASSEDSFMEAFF
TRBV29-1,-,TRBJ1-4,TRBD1,TGCAGCGTTTCCCGGGACAGCCTTAATGAAAAACTGTTTTTT,CSVSRDSLNEKLFF
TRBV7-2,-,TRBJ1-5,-,TGTGCCAGCAGCGACAGAAGTTATAGCAATCAGCCCCAGCATTTT,CASSDRSYSNQPQHF
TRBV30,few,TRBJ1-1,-,TGTGCCTGGACCCCACAGGCCTACACTGAAGCTTTCTTT,CAWTPQAYTEAFF
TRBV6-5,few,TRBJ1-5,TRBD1,TGTGCCAGCAGTTCGGGACAGGGCACTCAGCCCCAGCATTTT,CASSSGQGTQPQHF
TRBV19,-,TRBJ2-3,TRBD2,TGTGCCAGTAGTATACCGGGACTAAGTTCATATACGCAGTATTTT,CASSIPGLSSYTQYF
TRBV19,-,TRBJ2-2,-,TGTGCCAGTAGTCCGCCGGGTAAAGGGGGATTGACCGGGGAGCTGTTTTTT,CASSPPGKGGLTGELFF
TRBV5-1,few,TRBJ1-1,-,TGCGCCAGCAGCTATGGCCAGAACACTGAAGCTTTCTTT,CASSYGQNTEAFF
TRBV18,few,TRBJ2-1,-,TGTGCCAGCTCACCAGGGGGCCATGAGCAGTTCTTC,CASSPGGHEQFF
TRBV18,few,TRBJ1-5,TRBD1,TGTGCCAGCTCACCGACAGGGGAAGGGCAGCCCCAGCATTTT,CASSPTGEGQPQHF
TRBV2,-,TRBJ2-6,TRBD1,TGTGCCAGCAGTCCTTGGACAGGGGGCCTCTCTGGGGCCAACGTCCTGACTTTC,CASSPWTGGLSGANVLTF
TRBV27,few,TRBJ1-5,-,TGTGCCAGCAGACATGGGGGAGGGCAGCCCCAGCATTTT,CASRHGGGQPQHF
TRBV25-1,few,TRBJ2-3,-,TGTGCCAGCACACTTGAAGATACGCAGTATTTT,CASTLEDTQYF
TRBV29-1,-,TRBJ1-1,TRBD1,TGCAGCGCCTCAGGGGGGAACACTGAAGCTTTCTTT,CSASGGNTEAFF
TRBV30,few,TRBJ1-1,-,TGTGCCTGGAGTCCAGAAGGGGCGGCTTTCTTT,CAWSPEGAAFF
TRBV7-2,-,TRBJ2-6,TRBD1,TGTGCCAGCAGCCCTCCGGGACAGGGCCTCTCTGGGGCCAACGTCCTGACTTTC,CASSPPGQGLSGANVLTF
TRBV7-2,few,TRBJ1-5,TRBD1,TGTGCCAGCAGCTTAGTACAGGGGGCTCGGCAGCCCCAGCATTTT,CASSLVQGARQPQHF
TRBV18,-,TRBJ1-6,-,TGTGCCAGCTCACCACCCGGGGGGTGGCGTTCACCCCTCCACTTT,CASSPPGGWRSPLHF
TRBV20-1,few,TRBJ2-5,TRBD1,TGCAGTGGGAAACAGGGGGAGACCCAGTACTTC,CSGKQGETQYF
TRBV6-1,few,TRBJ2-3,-,TGTGCCAGCAGTGACCCTAGGCGGGCATTCACAGATACGCAGTATTTT,CASSDPRRAFTDTQYF
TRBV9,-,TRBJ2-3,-,TGTGCCAGCAGCGTAGCTTCAAGCGGGACAGATACGCAGTATTTT,CASSVASSGTDTQYF
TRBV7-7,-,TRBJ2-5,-,TGTGCCAGCAGCTTAGGTGGCACGTACCAAGAGACCCAGTACTTC,CASSLGGTYQETQYF
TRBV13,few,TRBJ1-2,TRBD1,TGTGCCAGCAGCCAGGACAGGGGGCCGGGGGGATATGGCTACACCTTC,CASSQDRGPGGYGYTF
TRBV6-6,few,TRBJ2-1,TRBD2,TGTGCCAGCAGGCGGGAGGGAATTTACAATGAGCAGTTCTTC,CASRREGIYNEQFF